This T cell receptor beta chain was captured in a study of T cells after posttransplantation cyclophosphamide (dated by TCRdb to about 2016). Study-level background: T cell repertoire reconstitution was tracked by TRB sequencing after myeloablative bone marrow transplantation in which posttransplantation cyclophosphamide was used as GVHD prophylaxis. Samples from some 40 PTCy-treated patients, along with samples from about 17 of their related bone marrow donors, underwent antigen receptor sequencing. Blood from all 35 or so PTCy patients who had 1-year posttransplant specimens underwent TRB sequencing. In 3 patients, up to 3 additional blood samples taken between 2 and 5.2 years after transplant also underwent TRB sequencing, as did pretransplant blood from a handful of patients. Because TRA and TRB clonality correlated tightly in some 10 samples, the subsequent TCR analyses were limited to TRB only. Public TRB sequences were compared against a database of over 3,600 sequences linked to responses to pathogens, tumor antigens, self-antigens and alloantigens. General findings and caveats noted by the study authors: Donor-recipient similarity was low at 1-2 months but rose over the first year, and later blood repertoires were often dominated by donor CD8+ memory clones. The TRB repertoires of T cells infiltrating skin or the GI tract showed only limited overlap with the TRB repertoires found in blood. Across over 40 patients, TRB clonality was highly associated with recipient CMV seropositivity and CMV reactivation, and diversity in PTCy patients was similar to diversity in CNI/methotrexate controls.

The treatment or condition label of this sample denotes: high-dose cyclophosphamide on days +3 and +4 as single-agent GVHD prophylaxis. Patients in the PTCy group got busulfan and fludarabine conditioning, a marrow graft from a related or unrelated donor, and cyclophosphamide on days +3 and +4. PTCy-treated patients came from a prospective multi-institutional clinical trial. Peripheral blood and bone marrow mononuclear cells were isolated by Ficoll-Hypaque density centrifugation and cryopreserved. FACS on a FACSAria II was used to sort CD4+ and CD8+ T cells, including the naive and memory subsets. TRB sequencing was run on genomic DNA with either the immunoSEQ assay at survey resolution or the hsTCRB kit. From the authors' description of their analysis: The immunoSEQ software handled initial read processing, and the LymphoSeq R package was used for repertoire analyses. Clonality was computed as 1 minus normalized Shannon entropy; Gini coefficient was also calculated for each TRB dataset. Phenotypes of unsorted samples were inferred by mapping TRB sequences from sorted subsets of the recipient or donor onto unsorted samples of the same recipient. TCRdb provides this immuneACCESS table in a form limited to in-frame rearrangements. Some clones are lacking; in checked studies, under half of them reflect an unresolved V gene, and why the rest are absent is not known. The V and J calls and clone size are taken from that table; D and trimming were inferred from the DNA. For this sample there are approximately 6,800 clones; approximately 90% appear just once. The ten largest clones represent just under 4.5% of the sample.

The CDR3 runs 15 residues from the cysteine to the phenylalanine. Only the CDR3 region is kept as DNA, spanning 45 bases read in frame from base 1. CDR1 and CDR2, looked up from the germline V gene (reference sequence), are MNHEY and SMNVEV. On this clone: This receptor's antigen is unknown. Nothing much larger sits one base from this clone, and base qualities are not available.

Source: CD8+ T cells sorted from blood, taken after allogeneic stem cell transplant with posttransplant cyclophosphamide. This TCR came from a male patient between 60 and 69 years old who received an allogeneic stem cell transplant from a related donor and was CMV-positive. Following a transplant, some T cells may be graft donor cells, not patient cells. The V and J segments used are TRBV27 and TRBJ2-5; matching of 6 bases hints at TRBD1 as the D gene. TRBJ2-7 explains the end of the DNA better; the J call may be wrong. The DNA reads TGTGCCAGCAGTTTATCCGACAGGATCTCCTACGAGCAGTACTTC. Protein translation: CASSLSDRISYEQYF.